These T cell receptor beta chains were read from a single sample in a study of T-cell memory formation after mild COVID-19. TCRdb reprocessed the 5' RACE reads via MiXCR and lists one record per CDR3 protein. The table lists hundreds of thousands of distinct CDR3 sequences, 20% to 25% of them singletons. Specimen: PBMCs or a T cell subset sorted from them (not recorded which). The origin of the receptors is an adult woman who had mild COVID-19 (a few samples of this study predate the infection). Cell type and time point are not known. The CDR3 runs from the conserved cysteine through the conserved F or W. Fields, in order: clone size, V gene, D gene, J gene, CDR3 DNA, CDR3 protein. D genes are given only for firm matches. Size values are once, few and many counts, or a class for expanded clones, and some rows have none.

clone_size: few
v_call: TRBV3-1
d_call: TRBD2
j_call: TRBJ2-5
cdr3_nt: TGTGCCAGCAGCCTTCTCACCGGGACTAGCGGGGATGAGACCCAGTACTTC
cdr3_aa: CASSLLTGTSGDETQYF

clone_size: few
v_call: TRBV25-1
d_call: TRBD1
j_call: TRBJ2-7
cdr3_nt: TGTGCCAGCAGTGGGGTACAGGGGGCTAGTGAGCAGTACTTC
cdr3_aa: CASSGVQGASEQYF

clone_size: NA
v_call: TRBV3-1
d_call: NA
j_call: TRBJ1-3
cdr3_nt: TGTGCCAGCAGCCAAGATGGGGGGAGTTCTGGAAACACCATATATTTT
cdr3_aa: CASSQDGGSSGNTIYF

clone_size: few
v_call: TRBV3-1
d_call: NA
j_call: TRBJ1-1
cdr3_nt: TGTGCCAGCAGCCAAGGTAAGGCTTATTTGATGGAGGGACGGACTGAAGCTTTCTTT
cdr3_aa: CASSQGKAYLMEGRTEAFF

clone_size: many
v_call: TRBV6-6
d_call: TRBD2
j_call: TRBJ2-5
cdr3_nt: TGTGCCAGCAGACCTAGCGGGGGCCCCCAAGAGACCCAGTACTTC
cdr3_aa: CASRPSGGPQETQYF

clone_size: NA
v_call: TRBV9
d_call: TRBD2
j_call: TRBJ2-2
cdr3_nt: TGTGCCAGCAGCGTAGATTCCAGCGGGGCCACCGGGGAGCTGTTTTTT
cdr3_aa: CASSVDSSGATGELFF

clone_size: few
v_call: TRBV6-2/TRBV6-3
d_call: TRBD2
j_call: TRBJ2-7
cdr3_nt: TGTGCCAGCAGTTACCGCGGGAGTGTTCCCTACGAGCAGTACTTC
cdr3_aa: CASSYRGSVPYEQYF

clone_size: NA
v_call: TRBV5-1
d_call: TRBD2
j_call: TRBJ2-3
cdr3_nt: TGCGCCAGCAGCTATCGGACTAGCGGGCTCACAGATACGCAGTATTTT
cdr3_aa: CASSYRTSGLTDTQYF

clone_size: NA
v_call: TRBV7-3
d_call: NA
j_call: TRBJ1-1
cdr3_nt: TGTGCCAGCAGCTTAAGTCCCGGCCAGAAAGCTTTCTTT
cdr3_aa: CASSLSPGQKAFF

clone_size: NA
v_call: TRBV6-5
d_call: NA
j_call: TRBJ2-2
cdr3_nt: TGTGCCAGCACAGCCTACTCATCCACCGGGGAGCTGTTTTTT
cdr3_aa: CASTAYSSTGELFF

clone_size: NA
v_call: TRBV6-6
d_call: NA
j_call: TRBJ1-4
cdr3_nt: TGTGCCGCCACCAGATTCTCAACTAATGAAAAACTGTTTTTT
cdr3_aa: CAATRFSTNEKLFF

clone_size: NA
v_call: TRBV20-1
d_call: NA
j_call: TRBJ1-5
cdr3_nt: TGCAGTGCCGAATACAGGGAAGGGTTGGGTCAGCCCCAGCATTTT
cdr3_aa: CSAEYREGLGQPQHF